This T cell receptor beta chain was profiled in a study of T cells in Graves' hyperthyroidism and ophthalmopathy. The wider study: Initial diagnosis, before any treatment, was when peripheral blood was collected. Study outcomes and limitations: Classification by a 13 V-J model distinguished ophthalmopathy from stable hyperthyroidism.

No ophthalmopathy progression within 18 months constituted stable Graves' hyperthyroidism. V shed 5 bases and J shed 3 bases, with 26 bases lying between them. The V gene's germline CDR1 is SGHAT and CDR2 FQDESV (reference sequence). This CDR3 comprises 18 residues. This clonotype turned up a few times. Its target is not known. Amplified TCR beta CDR3 regions derived from RNA transcripts. In the first-round RT-PCR of the TCR CDR3, the HTBI primer set was used. In TCRdb, the multiplex PCR reads were re-called with MiXCR into one record per CDR3 protein. The sample consists of about 550,000 distinct CDR3 sequences, roughly 20% of them appearing once.

The chain links TRBV11-1 to TRBJ2-7, with D perhaps TRBD2 (5 bases). The sequence came from a man aged 18 to 29 with Graves' hyperthyroidism. The specimen sequenced was blood. CDR3 DNA: TGTGCCAGCAGCAAAGGGAGAGGCCAACCCAAAATTTACTACGAGCAGTACTTC. It translates to CASSKGRGQPKIYYEQYF.